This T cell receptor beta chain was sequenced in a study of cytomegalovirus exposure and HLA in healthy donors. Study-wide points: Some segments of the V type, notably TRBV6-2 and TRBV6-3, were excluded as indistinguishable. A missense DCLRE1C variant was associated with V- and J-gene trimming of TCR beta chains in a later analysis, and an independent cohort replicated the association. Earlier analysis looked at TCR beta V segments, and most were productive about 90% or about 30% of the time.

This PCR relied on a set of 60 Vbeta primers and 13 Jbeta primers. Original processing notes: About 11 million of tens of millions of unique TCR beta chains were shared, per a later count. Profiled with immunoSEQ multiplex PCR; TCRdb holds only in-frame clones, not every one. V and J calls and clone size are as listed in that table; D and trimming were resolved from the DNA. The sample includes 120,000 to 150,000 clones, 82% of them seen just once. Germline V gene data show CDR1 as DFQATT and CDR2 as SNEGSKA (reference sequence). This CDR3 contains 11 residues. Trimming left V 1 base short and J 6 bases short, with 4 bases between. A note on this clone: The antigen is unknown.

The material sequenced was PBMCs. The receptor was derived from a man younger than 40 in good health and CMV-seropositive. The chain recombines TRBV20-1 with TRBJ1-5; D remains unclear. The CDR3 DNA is TGCAGTGCTAGAGCAGGTCAGCCCCAGCATTTT. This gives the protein CSARAGQPQHF.